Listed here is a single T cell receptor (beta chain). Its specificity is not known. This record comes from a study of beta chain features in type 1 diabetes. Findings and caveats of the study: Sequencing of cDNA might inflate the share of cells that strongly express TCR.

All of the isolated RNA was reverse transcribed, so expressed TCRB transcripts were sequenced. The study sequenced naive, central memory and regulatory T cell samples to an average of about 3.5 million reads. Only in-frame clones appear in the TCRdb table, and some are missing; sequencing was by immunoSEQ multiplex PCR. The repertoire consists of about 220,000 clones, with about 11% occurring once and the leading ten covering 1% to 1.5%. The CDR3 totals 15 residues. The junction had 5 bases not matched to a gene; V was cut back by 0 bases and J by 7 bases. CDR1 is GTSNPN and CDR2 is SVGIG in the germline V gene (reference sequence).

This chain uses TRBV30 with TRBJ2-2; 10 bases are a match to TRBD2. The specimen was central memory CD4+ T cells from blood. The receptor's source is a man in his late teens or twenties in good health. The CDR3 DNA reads TGTGCCTGGAGTGTACGACTAGCGGGTTACGGGGAGCTGTTTTTT. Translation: CAWSVRLAGYGELFF.